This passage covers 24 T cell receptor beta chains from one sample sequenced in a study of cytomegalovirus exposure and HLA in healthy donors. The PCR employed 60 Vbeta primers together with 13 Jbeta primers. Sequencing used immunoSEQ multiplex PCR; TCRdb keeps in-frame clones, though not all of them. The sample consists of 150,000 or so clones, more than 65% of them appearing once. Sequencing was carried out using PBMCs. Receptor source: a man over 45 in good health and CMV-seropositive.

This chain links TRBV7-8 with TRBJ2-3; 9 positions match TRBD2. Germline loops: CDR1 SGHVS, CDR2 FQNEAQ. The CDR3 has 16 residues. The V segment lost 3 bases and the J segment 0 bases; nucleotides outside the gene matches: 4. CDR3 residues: CASSFNLAGSTDTQYF. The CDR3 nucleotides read TGTGCCAGCAGCTTCAATCTAGCGGGGAGCACAGATACGCAGTATTTT.

The CDR3 nucleotides are TGCGCCAGCAGCCCCGGGACAGCCTATGGCTACACCTTC. Protein sequence: CASSPGTAYGYTF. The chain joins TRBV5-1 to TRBJ1-2, with 7 bases aligning to TRBD1. Germline trimming cut 4 bases from V and 4 bases from J; bases unmatched to any gene: 4. The CDR3 has 13 residues. Germline CDR1 is SGHRS and CDR2 is YFSETQ.

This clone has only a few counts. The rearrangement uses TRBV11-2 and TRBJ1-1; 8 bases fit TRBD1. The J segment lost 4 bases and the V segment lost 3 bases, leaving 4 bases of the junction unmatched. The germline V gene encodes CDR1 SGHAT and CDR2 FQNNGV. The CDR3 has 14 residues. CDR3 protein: CASSFNTGGTEAFF. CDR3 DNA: TGTGCCAGCAGCTTCAATACAGGGGGCACTGAAGCTTTCTTT.

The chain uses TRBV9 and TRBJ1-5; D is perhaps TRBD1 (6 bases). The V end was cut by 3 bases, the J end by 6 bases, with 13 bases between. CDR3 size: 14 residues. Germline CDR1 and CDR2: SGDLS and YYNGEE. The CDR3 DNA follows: TGTGCCAGCAGCGGAGGGGGAGGGATTCAGCCCCAGCATTTT. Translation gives CASSGGGGIQPQHF.

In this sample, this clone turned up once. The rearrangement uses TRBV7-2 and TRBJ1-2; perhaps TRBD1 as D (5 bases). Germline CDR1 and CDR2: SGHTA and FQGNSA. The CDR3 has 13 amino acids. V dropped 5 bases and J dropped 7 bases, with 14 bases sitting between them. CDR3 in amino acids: CASSNQGMAGYTF. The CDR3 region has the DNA TGTGCCAGCAGCAACCAGGGTATGGCTGGCTACACCTTC.

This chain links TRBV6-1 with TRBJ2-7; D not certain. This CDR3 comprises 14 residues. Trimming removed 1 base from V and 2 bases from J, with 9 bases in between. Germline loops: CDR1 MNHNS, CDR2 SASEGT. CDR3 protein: CASSEGAGPYEQYF. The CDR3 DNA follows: TGTGCCAGCAGTGAAGGGGCAGGCCCCTACGAGCAGTACTTC.

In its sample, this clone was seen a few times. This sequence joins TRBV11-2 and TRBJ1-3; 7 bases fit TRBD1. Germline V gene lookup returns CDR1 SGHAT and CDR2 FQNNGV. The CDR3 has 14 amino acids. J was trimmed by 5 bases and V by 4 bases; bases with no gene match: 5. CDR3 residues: CASSSPGGRNTIYF. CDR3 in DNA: TGTGCCAGCAGCTCCCCAGGGGGGAGAAACACCATATATTTT.

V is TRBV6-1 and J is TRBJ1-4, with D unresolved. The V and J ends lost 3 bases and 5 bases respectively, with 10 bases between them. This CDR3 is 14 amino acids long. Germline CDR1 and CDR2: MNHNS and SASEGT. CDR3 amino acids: CASSEGQRNEKLFF. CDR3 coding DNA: TGTGCCAGCAGTGAGGGCCAGCGGAATGAAAAACTGTTTTTT.

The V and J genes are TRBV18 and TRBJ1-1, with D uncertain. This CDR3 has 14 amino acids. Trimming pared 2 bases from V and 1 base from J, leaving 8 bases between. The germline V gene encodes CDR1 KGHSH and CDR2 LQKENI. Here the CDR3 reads CASSPITRNTEAFF. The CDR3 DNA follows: TGTGCCAGCTCACCAATTACACGGAACACTGAAGCTTTCTTT.

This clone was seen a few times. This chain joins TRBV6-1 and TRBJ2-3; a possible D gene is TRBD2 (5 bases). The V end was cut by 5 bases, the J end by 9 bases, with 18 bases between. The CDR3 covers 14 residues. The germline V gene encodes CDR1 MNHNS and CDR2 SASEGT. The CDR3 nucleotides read TGTGCCAGCAGTCCTAGTCGGACTTCTATCACGCAGTATTTT. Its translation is CASSPSRTSITQYF.

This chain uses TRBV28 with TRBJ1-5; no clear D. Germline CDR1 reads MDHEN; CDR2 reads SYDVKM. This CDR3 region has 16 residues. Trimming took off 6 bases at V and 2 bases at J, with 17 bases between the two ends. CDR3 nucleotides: TGTGCCAGCAGGGAGGGTCGGGCCGGGGGCAATCAGCCCCAGCATTTT. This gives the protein CASREGRAGGNQPQHF.

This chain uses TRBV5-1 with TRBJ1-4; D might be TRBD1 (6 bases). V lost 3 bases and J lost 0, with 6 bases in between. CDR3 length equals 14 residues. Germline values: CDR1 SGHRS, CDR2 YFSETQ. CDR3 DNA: TGCGCCAGCAGCTGGACAGCAACTAATGAAAAACTGTTTTTT. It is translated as CASSWTATNEKLFF.

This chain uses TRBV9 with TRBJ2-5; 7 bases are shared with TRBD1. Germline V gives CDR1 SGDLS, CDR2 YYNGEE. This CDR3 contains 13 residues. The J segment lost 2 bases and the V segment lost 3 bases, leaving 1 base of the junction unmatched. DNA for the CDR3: TGTGCCAGCAGCGGACAGGGACAAGAGACCCAGTACTTC. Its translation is CASSGQGQETQYF.

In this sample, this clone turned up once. CDR3 in amino acids: CASSLALLAGQETQYF. The DNA of the CDR3 is TGTGCCAGCAGCTTAGCTTTACTAGCGGGCCAAGAGACCCAGTACTTC. The genes are TRBV11-2 and TRBJ2-5, with TRBD2 matching over 9 bases. CDR1 and CDR2 from the germline V gene are SGHAT and FQNNGV. This CDR3 has 16 residues. With 1 base clipped from V and 1 base from J, the junction kept 4 bases outside the gene matches.

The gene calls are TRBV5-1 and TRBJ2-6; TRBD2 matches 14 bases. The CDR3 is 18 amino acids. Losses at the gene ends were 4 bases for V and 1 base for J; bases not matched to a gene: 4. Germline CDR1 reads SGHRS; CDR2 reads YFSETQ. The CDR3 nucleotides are TGCGCCAGCAGCAGGGGACTAGCGGGAGTATCTGGGGCCAACGTCCTGACTTTC. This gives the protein CASSRGLAGVSGANVLTF.

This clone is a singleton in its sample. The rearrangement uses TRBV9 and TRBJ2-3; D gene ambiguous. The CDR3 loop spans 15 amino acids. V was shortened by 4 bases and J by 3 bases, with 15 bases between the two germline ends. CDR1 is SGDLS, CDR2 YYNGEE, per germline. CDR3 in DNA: TGTGCCAGCAGCCCTCGACTCGGAGTTACAGATACGCAGTATTTT. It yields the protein CASSPRLGVTDTQYF.

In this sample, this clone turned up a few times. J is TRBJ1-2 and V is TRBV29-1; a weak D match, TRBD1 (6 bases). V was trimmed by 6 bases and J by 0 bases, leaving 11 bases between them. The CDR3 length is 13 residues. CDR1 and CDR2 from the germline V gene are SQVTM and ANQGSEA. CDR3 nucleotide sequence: TGCAGCGTCCGACAGGCTACTAACTATGGCTACACCTTC. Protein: CSVRQATNYGYTF.

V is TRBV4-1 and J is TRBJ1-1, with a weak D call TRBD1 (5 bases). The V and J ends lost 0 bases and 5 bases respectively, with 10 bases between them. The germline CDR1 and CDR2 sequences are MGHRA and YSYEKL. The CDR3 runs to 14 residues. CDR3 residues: CASSQDFRDTEAFF. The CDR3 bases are TGCGCCAGCAGCCAAGATTTCAGGGATACTGAAGCTTTCTTT.

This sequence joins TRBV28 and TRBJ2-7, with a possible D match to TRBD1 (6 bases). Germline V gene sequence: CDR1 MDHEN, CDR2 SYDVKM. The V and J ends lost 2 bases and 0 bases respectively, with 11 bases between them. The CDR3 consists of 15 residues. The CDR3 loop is CASSLTDSSSYEQYF. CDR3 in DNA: TGTGCCAGCAGTTTAACGGACAGTTCCTCCTACGAGCAGTACTTC.

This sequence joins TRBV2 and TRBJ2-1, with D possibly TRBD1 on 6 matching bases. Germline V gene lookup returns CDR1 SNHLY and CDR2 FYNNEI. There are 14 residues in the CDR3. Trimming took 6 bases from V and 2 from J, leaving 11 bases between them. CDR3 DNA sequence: TGTGCCAGCAGGGGCGGACAGACCTACAATGAGCAGTTCTTC. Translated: CASRGGQTYNEQFF.

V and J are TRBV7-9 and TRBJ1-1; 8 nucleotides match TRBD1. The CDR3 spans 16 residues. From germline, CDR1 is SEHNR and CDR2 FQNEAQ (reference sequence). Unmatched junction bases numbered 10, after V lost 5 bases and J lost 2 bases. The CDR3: CASSTPDRGYNTEAFF. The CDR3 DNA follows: TGTGCCAGCAGCACTCCCGACAGGGGCTATAACACTGAAGCTTTCTTT.

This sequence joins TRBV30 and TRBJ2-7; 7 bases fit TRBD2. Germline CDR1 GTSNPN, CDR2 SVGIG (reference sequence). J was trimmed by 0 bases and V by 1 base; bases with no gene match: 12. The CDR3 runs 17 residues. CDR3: CAWSEGWGAGSSYEQYF. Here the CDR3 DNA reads TGTGCCTGGAGTGAGGGGTGGGGAGCGGGAAGCTCCTACGAGCAGTACTTC.

CDR3 in DNA: TGCGCCAGCAACCTTTTCGAGGACATAACGCATAATGAGCAGTTCTTC. Translating gives CASNLFEDITHNEQFF. The V call is TRBV5-1, the J call TRBJ2-1; D might be TRBD1 (5 bases). Trimming removed 6 bases at V and 7 bases at J, with 23 bases between. The CDR3 is 16 amino acids. Germline V gene lookup returns CDR1 SGHRS and CDR2 YFSETQ.

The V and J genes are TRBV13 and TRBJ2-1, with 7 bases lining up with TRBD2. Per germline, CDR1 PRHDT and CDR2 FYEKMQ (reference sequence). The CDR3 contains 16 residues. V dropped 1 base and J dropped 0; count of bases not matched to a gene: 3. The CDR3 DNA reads TGTGCCAGCAGCTTAGTTCCGGGGGGCTCCTACAATGAGCAGTTCTTC. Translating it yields CASSLVPGGSYNEQFF. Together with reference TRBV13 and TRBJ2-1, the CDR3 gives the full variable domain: AAGVIQSPRHLIKEKRETATLKCYPIPRHDTVYWYQQGPGQDPQFLISFYEKMQSDKGSIPDRFSAQQFSDYHSELNMSSLELGDSALYFCASSLVPGGSYNEQFFGPGTRLTVL.